These 4 T cell receptor beta chains share one sample of origin, sequenced in a study of cytomegalovirus exposure and HLA in healthy donors. Use of 60 Vbeta and 13 Jbeta primers characterized the PCR. Here immunoSEQ multiplex PCR was the method, and the copy in TCRdb shows in-frame clones only, minus some. The repertoire holds 110,000 to 150,000 clones, with approximately 68% as singletons. Source material: PBMCs. The receptors stem from a man in his 60s in good health and CMV-seronegative.

The chain is built from TRBV28 and TRBJ2-5, with 7 bases that match TRBD1. The ends lost 5 bases at V and 4 bases at J; junction bases unmatched: 13. The CDR3 sequence is 16 residues long. Germline lookup yields CDR1 MDHEN and CDR2 SYDVKM. Here the CDR3 reads CASSPISGGSRETQYF. The DNA of the CDR3 is TGTGCCAGCAGTCCCATCTCAGGGGGATCTAGAGAGACCCAGTACTTC.

This chain joins TRBV7-9 and TRBJ1-1; 7 bases fit TRBD1. The CDR3 totals 16 residues. The V segment lost 3 bases and the J segment 4 bases; nucleotides outside the gene matches: 11. From germline, CDR1 is SEHNR and CDR2 FQNEAQ (reference sequence). Written as DNA, the CDR3 is TGTGCCAGCAGCTTCCTCCCCGACAGGGAAGGCACTGAAGCTTTCTTT. This gives the protein CASSFLPDREGTEAFF.

The V gene is TRBV28, the J gene TRBJ2-1; 12 bases line up with TRBD1. Germline CDR1 and CDR2: MDHEN and SYDVKM. The CDR3 consists of 16 residues. With V trimmed by 2 bases and J by 7 bases, 6 bases remained unmatched. This CDR3 is CASSLAGTGGRNEQFF. The CDR3 nucleotides read TGTGCCAGCAGTTTAGCCGGGACAGGGGGCAGGAATGAGCAGTTCTTC.

The chain has TRBV27 and TRBJ2-1; D is perhaps TRBD2 (6 bases). V lost 6 bases to trimming and J lost 5 bases, with 14 bases between them. Germline V gene data show CDR1 as MNHEY and CDR2 as SMNVEV (reference sequence). The CDR3 has 14 residues. The CDR3: CASSRGRTNNEQFF. CDR3 bases: TGTGCCAGCAGCCGTGGACGGACTAACAATGAGCAGTTCTTC.